One sample yielded the 17 T cell receptor beta chains listed below, sequenced in a study of neurological immune-mediated disorders. TCRdb re-analysed the 5' RACE reads in MiXCR, keeping a single row per CDR3 protein. The data hold about 62,000 distinct CDR3 sequences, with less than 4% observed a single time. Sequenced input: PBMCs. The receptor source for this set is a woman between 50 and 59 years old with multiple sclerosis.

This clonotype was observed many times. V is TRBV9 and J is TRBJ2-7; TRBD2 aligns across 11 bases. The length of the CDR3 is 16 residues. With 2 bases clipped from V and 2 bases from J, the junction kept 6 bases outside the gene matches. CDR1 is SGDLS and CDR2 is YYNGEE in the germline V gene. The CDR3 nucleotides are TGTGCCAGCAGCGTGACGGGACTAGCGGAGACCTACGAGCAGTACTTC. Translating it yields CASSVTGLAETYEQYF.

The chain uses TRBV19 and TRBJ1-2; D not certain. The CDR3 is 14 amino acids. From germline, CDR1 is LNHDA and CDR2 SQIVND (reference sequence). Between the trimmed V and J ends, which lost 6 bases and 4 bases, there was a span of 15 bases. CDR3 nucleotide sequence: TGTGCCAGTAGCCCGACACCACCAACCTATGGCTACACCTTC. It yields the protein CASSPTPPTYGYTF.

Many counts were recorded for this clonotype. The rearrangement uses TRBV20-1 and TRBJ1-1; D possibly corresponds to TRBD1 (6 bases). This CDR3 has 13 amino acids. Trimming removed 7 bases at V and 0 bases at J, with 12 bases between. Looked up from germline, CDR1 is DFQATT and CDR2 is SNEGSKA (reference sequence). CDR3 nucleotides: TGCAGTGTCGCCAGGGGACTGAACACTGAAGCTTTCTTT. Its protein product is CSVARGLNTEAFF.

This clonotype appeared many times. The genes are TRBV11-1 and TRBJ2-3; 7 bases align to TRBD1. Germline V gene sequence: CDR1 SGHAT, CDR2 FQDESV (reference sequence). Trimming cost V 4 bases and J 1 base; bases outside gene matches: 2. The CDR3 contains 14 residues. The CDR3 nucleotides are TGTGCCAGCAGCTCCGGACAGGGCACAGATACGCAGTATTTT. Its protein is CASSSGQGTDTQYF.

This clonotype was counted at least ten times. The chain employs TRBV4-3 and TRBJ2-7, with 7 bases that match TRBD1. V was pared by 1 base and J by 5 bases, with 8 bases of the junction left unmatched. The germline V gene has CDR1 LGHNA and CDR2 YSLEER. CDR3 length equals 15 residues. The CDR3 coding sequence is TGCGCCAGCAGCCAAGGGGGGACAGCAGGCGACGAGCAGTACTTC. Translation gives CASSQGGTAGDEQYF.

This clonotype was counted at least ten times. The rearrangement joins TRBV5-5 to TRBJ2-7, with 11 bases matching TRBD2. Losses at the gene ends were 0 bases for V and 6 bases for J; bases not matched to a gene: 5. This CDR3 spans 15 amino acids. Per germline, CDR1 SGHKS and CDR2 YYEKEE (reference sequence). CDR3 nucleotides: TGTGCCAGCAGCTTGGCCGGGACTAGCGGTCCCGAGCAGTACTTC. It codes for CASSLAGTSGPEQYF.

This clonotype appeared many times. The CDR3, as DNA: TGTGCCAGCAACCAAGACAGGGCTAATGAAAAACTGTTTTTT. It translates to CASNQDRANEKLFF. The genes are TRBV6-1 and TRBJ1-4; 7 nucleotides align to TRBD1. Germline CDR1 and CDR2: MNHNS and SASEGT. This CDR3 comprises 14 residues. V was clipped by 7 bases and J by 3 bases; unmatched bases: 5.

This clonotype has at least ten counts. The chain recombines TRBV5-1 with TRBJ2-7, with D possibly TRBD1 on 5 matching bases. From germline, CDR1 is SGHRS and CDR2 YFSETQ. This CDR3 is built from 15 residues. Trimming took off 2 bases at V and 3 bases at J, with 15 bases between the two ends. CDR3 protein: CASSFLDSQNYEQYF. CDR3 DNA sequence: TGCGCCAGCAGCTTCCTTGACAGTCAAAACTACGAGCAGTACTTC.

This clonotype was detected ten times or more. The CDR3 region is CSVARDRGRNGYTF. The CDR3 nucleotides read TGCAGCGTTGCGCGGGACAGAGGGCGGAATGGCTACACCTTC. The chain combines TRBV29-1 with TRBJ1-2; the match to TRBD1 covers 7 bases. This CDR3 region has 14 residues. The V gene's germline CDR1 is SQVTM and CDR2 ANQGSEA. Trimming took 4 bases from V and 6 from J; bases not matched to a gene: 11.

This clonotype was found many times. J is TRBJ2-1 and V is TRBV12-3 or TRBV12-4, with 10 positions matching TRBD2. Trimming took 7 bases from V and 10 from J; bases not matched to a gene: 1. CDR3 length equals 11 residues. The CDR3 DNA is TGTGCCAGCAAACTAGCGGGAGAGCAGTTCTTC. This translates into CASKLAGEQFF.

The V and J genes are TRBV20-1 and TRBJ1-5, with unresolved D. CDR3 length: 13 amino acids. V shed 3 bases and J shed 0 bases, with 6 bases lying between them. The germline CDR1 and CDR2 sequences are DFQATT and SNEGSKA (reference sequence). For the CDR3, the DNA is TGCAGTGCTAGTGCGTATAGCAATCAGCCCCAGCATTTT. Translating it yields CSASAYSNQPQHF.

Ten or more counts support this clonotype. V usage is TRBV20-1 and J usage is TRBJ1-4; no definite D call. CDR1 is DFQATT, CDR2 SNEGSKA, per germline (reference sequence). This CDR3 spans 14 amino acids. V gave up 4 bases and J gave up 3 bases, with 12 bases separating them. CDR3 DNA sequence: TGCAGTGCTACTCAGGTTGCTTCTAATGAAAAACTGTTTTTT. This sequence encodes CSATQVASNEKLFF.

This clonotype has a count of ten or more. This chain connects TRBV20-1 to TRBJ2-1; 7 bases line up with TRBD1. CDR1 DFQATT and CDR2 SNEGSKA come from the germline V gene (reference sequence). Unmatched junction bases numbered 11, after V lost 6 bases and J lost 0 bases. The CDR3 has 16 residues. CDR3 sequence: CSASGGTGASYNEQFF. CDR3 DNA sequence: TGCAGTGCATCAGGGGGTACTGGAGCCTCCTACAATGAGCAGTTCTTC.

In this sample, this clonotype turned up many times. The rearrangement uses TRBV5-1 and TRBJ2-5; 7 bases are a match to TRBD1. Looked up from germline, CDR1 is SGHRS and CDR2 is YFSETQ. Unmatched junction bases numbered 2, after V lost 2 bases and J lost 4 bases. This CDR3 is built from 13 residues. CDR3 nucleotide sequence: TGCGCCAGCAGCTTATGGACAGGAGAGACCCAGTACTTC. Amino acids: CASSLWTGETQYF. Full variable domain (rest looked up from reference TRBV5-1 and TRBJ2-5): KAGVTQTPRYLIKTRGQQVTLSCSPISGHRSVSWYQQTPGQGLQFLFEYFSETQRNKGNFPGRFSGRQFSNSRSEMNVSTLELGDSALYLCASSLWTGETQYFGPGTRLLVL.

This clonotype came up many times. The chain has TRBV7-8 and TRBJ1-5; TRBD1 matches at 8 bases. V trimming: 1 base; J trimming: 5 bases; junction bases outside the gene matches: 10. This CDR3 is 17 amino acids long. CDR1 is SGHVS, CDR2 FQNEAQ, per germline. The CDR3 region has the DNA TGTGCCAGCAGCTTAGGTCCCCTGACAGGGGATCATCAGCCCCAGCATTTT. It specifies CASSLGPLTGDHQPQHF.

In the case of this clonotype: This clone may be a read error of a much larger clone one base away. The chain recombines TRBV7-9 with TRBJ1-5, with D unclear. The germline V gene has CDR1 SEHNR and CDR2 FQNEAQ (reference sequence). CDR3 length: 13 residues. The CDR3: CASSLNENQPQNF. For the CDR3, the DNA is TGTGCCAGCAGCTTAAATGAGAATCAGCCCCAGAATTTT.

At least ten counts were recorded for this clonotype. The CDR3 region is CASSDLGEFNGELFF. CDR3 coding DNA: TGTGCCAGCAGTGATCTTGGGGAATTTAACGGGGAGCTGTTTTTT. The chain joins TRBV6-1 to TRBJ2-2; the D is unclear. This CDR3 has 15 residues. The germline V and J ends were trimmed by 3 bases and 7 bases, with 15 bases remaining between them. Germline-derived CDR1 and CDR2 are MNHNS and SASEGT.